The text below deals with one TCR beta chain. These data belong to a study of blood T cell repertoires in COVID-19. About the research overall: Sources were T cells, B-cell-depleted T cells, or PBMCs; the material itself was cDNA or gDNA.

Trimming took 3 bases from V and 0 from J; bases not matched to a gene: 4. Per the germline V gene, CDR1 is SGHKS and CDR2 is YYEKEE (reference sequence). The CDR3 runs 15 residues. TCRdb's copy holds only in-frame clones and misses some; the assay was immunoSEQ multiplex PCR. The data contain under 250,000 clones, 80% of them singletons. Specimen: peripheral blood. V is TRBV5-5 and J is TRBJ2-7; TRBD1 matches at 9 bases. The clonotype originates from a human donor in a cohort sampled during active COVID-19. This chain's CDR3 is CASSYSQGASYEQYF. Written as DNA, the CDR3 is TGTGCCAGCAGCTACTCACAGGGGGCCTCCTACGAGCAGTACTTC.